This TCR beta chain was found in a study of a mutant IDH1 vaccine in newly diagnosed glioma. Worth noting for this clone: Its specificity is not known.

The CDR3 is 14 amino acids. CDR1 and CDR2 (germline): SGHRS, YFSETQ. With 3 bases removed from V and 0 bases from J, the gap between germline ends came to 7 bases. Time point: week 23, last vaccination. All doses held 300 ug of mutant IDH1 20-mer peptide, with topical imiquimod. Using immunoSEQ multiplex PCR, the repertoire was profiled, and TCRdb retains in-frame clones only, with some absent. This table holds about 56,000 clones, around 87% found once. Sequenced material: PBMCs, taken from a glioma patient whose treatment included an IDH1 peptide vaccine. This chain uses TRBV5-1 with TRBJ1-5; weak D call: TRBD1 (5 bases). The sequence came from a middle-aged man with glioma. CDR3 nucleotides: TGCGCCAGCAGCTGGGACGGTAGCAATCAGCCCCAGCATTTT. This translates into CASSWDGSNQPQHF. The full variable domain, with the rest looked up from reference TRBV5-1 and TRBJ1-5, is KAGVTQTPRYLIKTRGQQVTLSCSPISGHRSVSWYQQTPGQGLQFLFEYFSETQRNKGNFPGRFSGRQFSNSRSEMNVSTLELGDSALYLCASSWDGSNQPQHFGDGTRLSIL.